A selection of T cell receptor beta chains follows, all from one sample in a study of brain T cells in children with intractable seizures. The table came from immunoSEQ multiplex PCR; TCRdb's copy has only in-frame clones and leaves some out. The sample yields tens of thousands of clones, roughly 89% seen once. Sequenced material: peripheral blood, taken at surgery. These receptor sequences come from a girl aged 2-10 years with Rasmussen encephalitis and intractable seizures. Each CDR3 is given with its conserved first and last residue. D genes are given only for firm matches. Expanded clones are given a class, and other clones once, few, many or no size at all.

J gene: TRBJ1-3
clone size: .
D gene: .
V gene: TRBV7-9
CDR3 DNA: TGTGCCAGCAGCTTAGGGATCCCCCACTCTGGAAACACCATATATTTT
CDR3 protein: CASSLGIPHSGNTIYF

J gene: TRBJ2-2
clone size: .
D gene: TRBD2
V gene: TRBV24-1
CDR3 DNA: TGTGCCACCAGTGATCCCACCGGGACTAGCGGGACGCACGGGGAGCTGTTTTTT
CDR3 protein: CATSDPTGTSGTHGELFF

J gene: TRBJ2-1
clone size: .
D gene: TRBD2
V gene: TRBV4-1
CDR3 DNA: TGCGCCAGCAGCCAGAGGACTAGCGGAGCGTACAATGAGCAGTTCTTC
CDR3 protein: CASSQRTSGAYNEQFF

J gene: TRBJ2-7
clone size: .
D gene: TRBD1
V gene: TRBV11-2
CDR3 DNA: TGTGCCTCAGGGGGAACTTCCTACGAGCAGTACTTC
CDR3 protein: CASGGTSYEQYF

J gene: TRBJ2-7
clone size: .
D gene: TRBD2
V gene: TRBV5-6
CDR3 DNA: TGTGCCAGCAGCTTGTTAGGGCTAGCGGGTGGCAACGAGCAGTACTTC
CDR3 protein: CASSLLGLAGGNEQYF

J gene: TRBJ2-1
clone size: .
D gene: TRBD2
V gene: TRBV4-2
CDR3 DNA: TGTGCCAGCAGCCAAGATTTGGCTAGCGGGGTCACCTACAATGAGCAGTTCTTC
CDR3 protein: CASSQDLASGVTYNEQFF

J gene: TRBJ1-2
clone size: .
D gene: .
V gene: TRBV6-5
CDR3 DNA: TGTGCCACCTACAGGAGCTTTAACTATGGCTACACCTTC
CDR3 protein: CATYRSFNYGYTF

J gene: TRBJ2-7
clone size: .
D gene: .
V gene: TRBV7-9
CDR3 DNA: TGTGCCAGCAGCTCCCGGGTCTTGGAGTACGAGCAGTACTTC
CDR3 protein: CASSSRVLEYEQYF

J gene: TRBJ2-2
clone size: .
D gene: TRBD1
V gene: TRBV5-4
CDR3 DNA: TGTGCCAGCAGCTCGGGACAGGAGAACACCGGGGAGCTGTTTTTT
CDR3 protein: CASSSGQENTGELFF

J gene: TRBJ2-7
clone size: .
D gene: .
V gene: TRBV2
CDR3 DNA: TGTGCCAGCAGTGAAAGTTTGAGGGAATACTACGAGCAGTACTTC
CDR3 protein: CASSESLREYYEQYF

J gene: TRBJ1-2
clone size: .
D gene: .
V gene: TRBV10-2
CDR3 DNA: TGCGCCAGCAGTCCGACCAGGCCGGGGAATGGCTACACCTTC
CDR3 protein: CASSPTRPGNGYTF

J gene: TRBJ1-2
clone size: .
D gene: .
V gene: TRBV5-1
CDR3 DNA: TGCGCCAGCAGCTTCGCGGGTTACTATGGCTACACCTTC
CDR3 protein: CASSFAGYYGYTF

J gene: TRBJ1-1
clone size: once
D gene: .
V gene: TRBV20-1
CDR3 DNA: TGCAGTGCCGGACGGTTTGAAGCTTTCTTT
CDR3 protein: CSAGRFEAFF

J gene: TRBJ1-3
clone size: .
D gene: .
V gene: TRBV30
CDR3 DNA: TGTGCCTGGAGGCCCCGAGCTGGAAACACCATATATTTT
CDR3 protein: CAWRPRAGNTIYF

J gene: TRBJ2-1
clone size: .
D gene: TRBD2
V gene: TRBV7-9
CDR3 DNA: TGTGCCAGCAGCCCCGGGAGGGAGCAGTTCTTC
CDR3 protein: CASSPGREQFF

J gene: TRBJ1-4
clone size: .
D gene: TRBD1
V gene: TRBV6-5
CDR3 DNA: TGTGCCAGCAGTTTTACCGGGACAGGGAGGCTTGGACTGTTTTTT
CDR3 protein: CASSFTGTGRLGLFF

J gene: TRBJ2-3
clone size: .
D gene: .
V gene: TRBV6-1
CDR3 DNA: TGTGCCAGCAGTGAGTTCGGGAGCACAGATACGCAGTATTTT
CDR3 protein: CASSEFGSTDTQYF

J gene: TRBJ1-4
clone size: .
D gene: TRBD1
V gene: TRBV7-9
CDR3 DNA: TGTGCCAGCAGCTTAACCGGACAGGGTGAAAAACTGTTTTTT
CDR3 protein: CASSLTGQGEKLFF

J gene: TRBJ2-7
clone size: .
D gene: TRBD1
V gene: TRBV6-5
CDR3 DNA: TGTGCCAGCAGTTACACTACAGGGGGAGGCTCCTACGAGCAGTACTTC
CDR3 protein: CASSYTTGGGSYEQYF

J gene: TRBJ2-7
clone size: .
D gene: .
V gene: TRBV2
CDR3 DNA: TGTGCCAGCAGCGCCCTCGAGACTCTCCACCCCTACGAGCAGTACTTC
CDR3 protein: CASSALETLHPYEQYF

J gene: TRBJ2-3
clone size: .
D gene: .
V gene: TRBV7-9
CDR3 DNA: TGTGCCAGCAGCTCAAGGGGGGCTAGCACAGATACGCAGTATTTT
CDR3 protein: CASSSRGASTDTQYF

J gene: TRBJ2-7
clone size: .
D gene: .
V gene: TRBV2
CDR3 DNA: TGTGCCAGCAGTGAATATGGCAGGGCTGAATACGAGCAGTACTTC
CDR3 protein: CASSEYGRAEYEQYF

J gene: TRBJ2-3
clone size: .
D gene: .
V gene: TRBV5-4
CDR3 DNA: TGTGCCAGCAGCCTTACTAGCACAGATACGCAGTATTTT
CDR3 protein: CASSLTSTDTQYF

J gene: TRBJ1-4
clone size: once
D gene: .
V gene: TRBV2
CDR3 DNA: TGTGCCAGCGGGGGGCGCGGTGAAAAACTGTTTTTT
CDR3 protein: CASGGRGEKLFF

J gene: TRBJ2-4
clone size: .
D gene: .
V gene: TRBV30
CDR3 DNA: TGTGCCTGGAGTGGGGGGTTGAAAAACATTCAGTACTTC
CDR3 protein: CAWSGGLKNIQYF

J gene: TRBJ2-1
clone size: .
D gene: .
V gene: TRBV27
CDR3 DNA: TGTGCCAGCAGTCCCGCTGTTGGTTCCTACAATGAGCAGTTCTTC
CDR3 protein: CASSPAVGSYNEQFF

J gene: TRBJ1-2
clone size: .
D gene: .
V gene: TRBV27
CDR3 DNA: TGTGCCAGCAGTTTCGAAGGCCACTATGGCTACACCTTC
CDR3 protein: CASSFEGHYGYTF

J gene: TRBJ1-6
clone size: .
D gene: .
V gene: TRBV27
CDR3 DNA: TGTGCCAGCAGTGTAACGGGACCGAGGCACAACCGCGATAATTCACCCCTCCACTTT
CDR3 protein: CASSVTGPRHNRDNSPLHF

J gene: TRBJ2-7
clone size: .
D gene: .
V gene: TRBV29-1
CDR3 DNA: TGCAGCGTAGGAGACAGTGGGTTTACCTACGAGCAGTACTTC
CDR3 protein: CSVGDSGFTYEQYF

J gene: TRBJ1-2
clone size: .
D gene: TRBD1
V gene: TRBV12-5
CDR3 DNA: TGTGCTAGTGGTTCCGGGACAGGGTTATTCGGCTACACCTTC
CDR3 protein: CASGSGTGLFGYTF

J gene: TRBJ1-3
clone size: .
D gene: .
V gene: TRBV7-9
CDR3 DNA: TGTGCCAGCAGTTTACTTAAATCAGGACACAACTTT
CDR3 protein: CASSLLKSGHNF

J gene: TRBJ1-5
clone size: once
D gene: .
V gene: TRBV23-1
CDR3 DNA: TGCGCCAGCAGTCGTACTAGGAAAAATAGCAATCAGCCCCAGCATTTT
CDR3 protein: CASSRTRKNSNQPQHF

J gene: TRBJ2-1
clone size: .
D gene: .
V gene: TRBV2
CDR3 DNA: TGTGCCAGCAGAGAGATCAGGGGCAATGAGCAGTTCTTC
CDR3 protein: CASREIRGNEQFF

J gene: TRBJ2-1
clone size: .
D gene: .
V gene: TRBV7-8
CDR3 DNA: TGTGCCAGCAGCTTAGTAGGGGGAGGTGAGCAGTTCTTC
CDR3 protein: CASSLVGGGEQFF

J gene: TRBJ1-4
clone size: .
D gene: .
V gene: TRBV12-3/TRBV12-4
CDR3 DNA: TGTGCCAGCAGCCCGGACAGTGAAAAACTGTTTTTT
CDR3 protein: CASSPDSEKLFF

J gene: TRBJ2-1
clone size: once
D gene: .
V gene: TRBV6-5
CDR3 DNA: TGTGCCAGCAGTTTATGGGGTGACAGATACAATGAGCAGTTCTTC
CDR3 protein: CASSLWGDRYNEQFF

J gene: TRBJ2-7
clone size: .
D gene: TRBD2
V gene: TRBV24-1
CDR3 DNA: TGTGCCACCAGTGATCCCGGACTAGCGGGAGACGAGCAGTACTTC
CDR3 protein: CATSDPGLAGDEQYF

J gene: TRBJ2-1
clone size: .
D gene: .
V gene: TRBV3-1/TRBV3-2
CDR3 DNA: TGTGCCAGCAGCCACAGGGAACGTTGGAATGAGCAGTTCTTC
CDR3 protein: CASSHRERWNEQFF

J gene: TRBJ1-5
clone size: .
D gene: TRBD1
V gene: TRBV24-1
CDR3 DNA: TGTGCCACCAGTGATTCTCGGGACAGGGGTCAGCCCCAGCATTTT
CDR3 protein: CATSDSRDRGQPQHF

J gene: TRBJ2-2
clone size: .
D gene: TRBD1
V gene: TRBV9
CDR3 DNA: TGTGCCAGCAGCGCACAGGGGGCAGACACCGGGGAGCTGTTTTTT
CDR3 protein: CASSAQGADTGELFF

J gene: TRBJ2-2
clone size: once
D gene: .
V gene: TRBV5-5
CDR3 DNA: TGTGCCAGCAGCTCGAGCGTACAGGATAACACCGGGGAGCTGTTTTTT
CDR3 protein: CASSSSVQDNTGELFF

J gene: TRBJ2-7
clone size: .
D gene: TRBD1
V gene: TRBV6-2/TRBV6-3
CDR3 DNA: TGTGCCAGCAGTACCTCCGGGACAGGGGGCTACGAGCAGTACTTC
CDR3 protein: CASSTSGTGGYEQYF

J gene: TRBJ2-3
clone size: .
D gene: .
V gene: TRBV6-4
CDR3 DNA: TGTGCCAGCAGTGCTAGGGGAAGCACAGATACGCAGTATTTT
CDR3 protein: CASSARGSTDTQYF

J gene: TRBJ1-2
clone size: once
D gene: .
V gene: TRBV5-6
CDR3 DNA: TGTGCCAGCAGCTTGCCCCCAGGGCATGGAGGCTACACCTTC
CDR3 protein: CASSLPPGHGGYTF

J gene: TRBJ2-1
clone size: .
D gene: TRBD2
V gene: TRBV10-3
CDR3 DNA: TGTGCCAGTTCGCCCGGGACTAGCGGGATTAGGCAGTTCTTC
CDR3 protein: CASSPGTSGIRQFF

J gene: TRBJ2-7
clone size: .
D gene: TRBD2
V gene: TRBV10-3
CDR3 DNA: TGTGCCATCAGTGAGCTATATAGCGGGGGACGTCATAGGACTTTCTACGAGCAGTACTTC
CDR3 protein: CAISELYSGGRHRTFYEQYF

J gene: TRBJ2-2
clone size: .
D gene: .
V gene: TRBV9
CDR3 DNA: TGTGCCAGCAGCGTAGCGGGTGGTTCCGGGGCCAGGGAGCTGTTTTTT
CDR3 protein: CASSVAGGSGARELFF

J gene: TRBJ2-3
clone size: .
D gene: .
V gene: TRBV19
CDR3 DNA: TGTGCCAGTAGTAGAGGACTAGGGGGTTCAGATACGCAGTATTTT
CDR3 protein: CASSRGLGGSDTQYF

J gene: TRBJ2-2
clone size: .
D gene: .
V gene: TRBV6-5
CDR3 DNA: TGTGCCAGCAGTCTTGTCAGGGAAGGCCGGGAGCTGTTTTTT
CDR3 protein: CASSLVREGRELFF

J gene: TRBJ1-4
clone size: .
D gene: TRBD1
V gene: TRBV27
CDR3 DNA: TGTGCCAGCAGTTTATCAGGGACAGCAAATGGGGAAAAACTGTTTTTT
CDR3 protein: CASSLSGTANGEKLFF